This TCR beta chain was identified during a study of early T cells in non-severe SARS-CoV-2 infection. In the study overall: Sequencing was performed on bulk RNA from unsorted whole blood, leaving chains unpaired.

This CDR3 spans 14 amino acids. CDR1 SNHLY and CDR2 FYNNEI come from the germline V gene. After removal of 5 bases from V and 4 bases from J, the junction contained 2 bases not matched to a gene. Individual cDNA molecules carried attached unique molecular identifiers. TCRdb reprocessed the 5' RACE reads with MiXCR, giving one entry per CDR3 protein. The data show 38,000 or so distinct CDR3 sequences, approximately 4.6% seen once. Broader study findings: Missing private and CD4 specificities, VDJdb matching favored anti-spike CD8 responses.

In its sample, this clonotype was seen a few times. What it recognizes is unknown. The sequence was collected from an adult who was a healthcare worker with PCR-confirmed SARS-CoV-2 infection or an uninfected control (not recorded which). The chain links TRBV2 to TRBJ1-5; 10 bases are shared with TRBD1. The sequenced sample was whole blood. The CDR3 is CASSRTGGNQPQHF. The CDR3, as DNA: TGTGCCAGCAGTCGGACAGGGGGAAATCAGCCCCAGCATTTT.